This T cell receptor beta chain stems from a study of blood T cell repertoires in COVID-19. Trimming removed 7 bases at V and 4 bases at J, with 10 bases between. Germline CDR1 and CDR2: MDHEN and SYDVKM. The CDR3 totals 12 residues. Source study methods: Nucleated cell counts were estimated from reference gene primer amplification. The method was immunoSEQ multiplex PCR; TCRdb's version includes in-frame clones alone and lacks a portion of them. The V and J calls and clone size come from that table; D and trimming were worked out from the DNA. The sample lists around 300,000 clones, about 87% occurring once. Recruits, aged roughly 18 to 90 years, lived in 20 to 30 US areas.

This TCR derives from a woman between 45 and 65 years old who had recovered from COVID-19. V gene TRBV28 combines with J gene TRBJ1-1; D gene uncertain. The sample taken for sequencing was PBMCs or T cells enriched from blood (not recorded which). The CDR3 reads CASNLSGTEAFF. The CDR3 DNA follows: TGTGCCAGCAACTTGTCGGGCACTGAAGCTTTCTTT. The full variable domain, rest sourced from reference TRBV28 and TRBJ1-1, is DVKVTQSSRYLVKRTGEKVFLECVQDMDHENMFWYRQDPGLGLRLIYFSYDVKMKEKGDIPEGYSVSREKKERFSLILESASTNQTSMYLCASNLSGTEAFFGQGTRLTVV.